This T cell receptor beta chain was sequenced during a study of Ad26.COV2.S vaccination and SARS-CoV-2 variants. The CDR3 totals 17 residues. V shed 0 bases and J 6 bases; nucleotides not matched to a gene: 13. Per germline, CDR1 LNHNV and CDR2 YYDKDF (reference sequence). The treatment is: some 20 received Ad26.COV2.S at low or high dose, single or two shots; about 5 received placebo; per-sample allocation not given. Sampling happened 63 days after the first vaccine or placebo injection. Wuhan-strain SARS-CoV-2 spike was expressed by the Ad26 vector that made up the vaccine. TCRdb's copy holds only in-frame clones and misses some; the assay was immunoSEQ multiplex PCR. The table records about 390,000 clones, around nine tenths of them present only once.

V and J are TRBV15 and TRBJ1-2, with 7 bases identical to TRBD1. The sequence came from a person aged 18-65 years who received the Ad26.COV2.S COVID-19 vaccine or a placebo. The source material was peripheral blood, sampled in a trial of Ad26.COV2.S vaccine versus placebo. CDR3 residues: CATSRDRIPKQGHGYTF. CDR3 sequence (DNA): TGTGCCACCAGCAGAGATAGGATCCCAAAACAGGGGCATGGCTACACCTTC.